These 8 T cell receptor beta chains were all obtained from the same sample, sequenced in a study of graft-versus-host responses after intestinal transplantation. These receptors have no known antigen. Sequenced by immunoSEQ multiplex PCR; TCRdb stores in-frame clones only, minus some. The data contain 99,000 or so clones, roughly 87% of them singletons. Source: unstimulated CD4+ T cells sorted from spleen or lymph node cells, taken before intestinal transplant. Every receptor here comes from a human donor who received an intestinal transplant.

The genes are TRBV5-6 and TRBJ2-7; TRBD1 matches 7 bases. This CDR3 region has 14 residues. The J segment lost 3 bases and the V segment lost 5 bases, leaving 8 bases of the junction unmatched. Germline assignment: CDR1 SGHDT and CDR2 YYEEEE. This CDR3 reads CASRHRGPIYEQYF. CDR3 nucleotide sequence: TGTGCCAGCAGGCACAGGGGTCCCATCTACGAGCAGTACTTC.

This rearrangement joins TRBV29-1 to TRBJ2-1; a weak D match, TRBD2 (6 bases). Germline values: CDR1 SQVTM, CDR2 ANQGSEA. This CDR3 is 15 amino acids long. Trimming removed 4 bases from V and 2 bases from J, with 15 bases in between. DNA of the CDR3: TGCAGCGTTGTGGGGGGACCCGGAACCTACAATGAGCAGTTCTTC. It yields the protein CSVVGGPGTYNEQFF.

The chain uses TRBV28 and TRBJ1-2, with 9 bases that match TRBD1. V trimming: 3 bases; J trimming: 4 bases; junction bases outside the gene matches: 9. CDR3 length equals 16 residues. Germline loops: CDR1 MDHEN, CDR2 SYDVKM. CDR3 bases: TGTGCCAGCAGTTTGGGCGGCCCGACAGGGGGCTATGGCTACACCTTC. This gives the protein CASSLGGPTGGYGYTF.

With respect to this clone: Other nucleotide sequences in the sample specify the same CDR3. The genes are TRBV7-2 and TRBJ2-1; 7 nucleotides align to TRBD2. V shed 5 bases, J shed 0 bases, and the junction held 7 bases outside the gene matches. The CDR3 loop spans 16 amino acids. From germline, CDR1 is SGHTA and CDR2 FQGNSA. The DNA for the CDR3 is TGTGCCAGCAGCAGACTAGCCCGGAGCTCCTACAATGAGCAGTTCTTC. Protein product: CASSRLARSSYNEQFF.

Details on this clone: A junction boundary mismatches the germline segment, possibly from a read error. CDR3: CASSQEPGASHQPQHF. The CDR3 DNA reads as TGTGCCAGCAGCCAAGAACCGGGGGCATCTCATCAGCCCCAGCATTTT. V gene TRBV4-1 combines with J gene TRBJ1-5, with D perhaps TRBD1 (6 bases). Germline V gives CDR1 MGHRA, CDR2 YSYEKL. The CDR3 totals 16 residues.

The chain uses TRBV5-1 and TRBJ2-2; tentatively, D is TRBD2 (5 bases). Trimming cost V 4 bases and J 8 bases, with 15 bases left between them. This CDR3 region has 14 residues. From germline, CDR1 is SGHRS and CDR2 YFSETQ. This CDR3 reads CASSRRTIEGELFF. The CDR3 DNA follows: TGCGCCAGCAGCCGGAGGACGATCGAGGGGGAGCTGTTTTTT.

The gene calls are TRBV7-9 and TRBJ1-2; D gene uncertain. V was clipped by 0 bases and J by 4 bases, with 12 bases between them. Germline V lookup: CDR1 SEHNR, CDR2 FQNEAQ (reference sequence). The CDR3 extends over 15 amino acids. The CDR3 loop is CASSLAGGGVYGYTF. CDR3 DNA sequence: TGTGCCAGCAGCTTAGCCGGCGGCGGGGTCTATGGCTACACCTTC.

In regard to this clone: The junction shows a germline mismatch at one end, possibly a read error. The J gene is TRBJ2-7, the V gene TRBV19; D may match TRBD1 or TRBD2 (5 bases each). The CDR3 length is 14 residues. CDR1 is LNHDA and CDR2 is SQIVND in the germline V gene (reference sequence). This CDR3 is CASSSRDRAYAQYF. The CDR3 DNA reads TGTGCCAGTAGTAGCCGGGACCGAGCCTACGCGCAGTACTTC. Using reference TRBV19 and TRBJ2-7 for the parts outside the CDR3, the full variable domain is DGGITQSPKYLFRKEGQNVTLSCEQNLNHDAMYWYRQDPGQGLRLIYYSQIVNDFQKGDIAEGYSVSREKKESFPLTVTSAQKNPTAFYLCASSSRDRAYAQYFGPGTRLTVT.